Given below is one T cell receptor (beta chain) in context. No cell sorting was done before RNA was extracted from the tissue. The normal lung tissue was taken more than 3 cm from the tumor edge. V was clipped by 6 bases and J by 12 bases, with 12 bases between them. This CDR3 comprises 11 residues. Germline CDR1 is SGHNT and CDR2 is YENEEA. TCRbeta libraries were built with three rounds of nested PCR, modified from ARM-PCR. TCRdb fed the multiplex PCR reads into MiXCR, producing one record per CDR3 protein. The data hold some 80,000 distinct CDR3 sequences, with 80% to 90% observed a single time. These data come from a study of tumor and adjacent non-tumor tissue in lung cancer.

The clonotype comes from a man aged 60-69 years with non-small cell lung cancer. This rearrangement joins TRBV11-3 to TRBJ2-1; D call uncertain. What was sequenced was distant non-tumor lung tissue. This CDR3 is CASRVLEPQFF. For the CDR3, the DNA is TGTGCCAGCAGAGTCCTGGAGCCGCAGTTCTTC. Combining the CDR3 with reference TRBV11-3 and TRBJ2-1 gives the whole variable domain EAGVVQSPRYKIIEKKQPVAFWCNPISGHNTLYWYLQNLGQGPELLIRYENEEAVDDSQLPKDRFSAERLKGVDSTLKIQPAELGDSAVYLCASRVLEPQFFGPGTRLTVL.